What follows is one T cell receptor beta chain and its context. The entry originates in a study of blood T cell repertoires in COVID-19. Germline assignment: CDR1 KGHSH and CDR2 LQKENI. This CDR3 contains 14 residues. The V end was cut by 3 bases, the J end by 3 bases, with 11 bases between. Sequencing was performed with immunoSEQ multiplex PCR; in TCRdb, only in-frame clones are kept and a portion is missing. This table has 250,000 to 300,000 clones, 60% to 75% appearing once. Sequencing was performed on peripheral blood. The source of this sequence is a woman of 80 years or more with acute or convalescent COVID-19. The rearrangement joins TRBV18 to TRBJ1-1, with D possibly matching TRBD1 (5 bases). CDR3 loop: CASSPTGVDTEAFF. CDR3 DNA sequence: TGTGCCAGCTCACCGACGGGGGTAGACACTGAAGCTTTCTTT.